The 13 T cell receptor beta chains below come from one sample, sequenced in a study of T cells in Graves' hyperthyroidism and ophthalmopathy. Amplification of TCR beta CDR3 regions was performed using RNA transcripts as template. Initially, a first-round RT-PCR of the TCR CDR3 employed the HTBI primer set. TCRdb passed the multiplex PCR reads through MiXCR, listing each CDR3 protein once. The repertoire holds hundreds of thousands of distinct CDR3 sequences, with approximately 14% as singletons. The sample was blood. These TCRs come from a woman aged 50 to 60 with Graves' ophthalmopathy.

The chain combines TRBV7-2 with TRBJ2-1; D may match TRBD1 or TRBD2 (6 bases each). Germline CDR1 is SGHTA and CDR2 is FQGNSA. The CDR3 loop spans 14 amino acids. Trimming shortened V by 0 bases and J by 10 bases, and 13 bases separated the two germline ends. DNA for the CDR3: TGTGCCAGCAGCTTAGCGGGGGGCGTTTGGGAGCAGTTCTTC. Residues: CASSLAGGVWEQFF. The variable domain in full, completed from reference TRBV7-2 and TRBJ2-1, reads GAGVSQSPSNKVTEKGKDVELRCDPISGHTALYWYRQSLGQGLEFLIYFQGNSAPDKSGLPSDRFSAERTGGSVSTLTIQRTQQEDSAVYLCASSLAGGVWEQFFGPGTRLTVL.

This clonotype was counted at least ten times. V usage is TRBV10-3 and J usage is TRBJ1-1; no clear D gene. V was cut by 0 bases and J by 1 base, with 12 bases left in between. This CDR3 has 16 amino acids. Germline loops: CDR1 ENHRY, CDR2 SYGVKD. DNA for the CDR3: TGTGCCATCAGTGAGTCGTCAGGTAAGCCGAACACTGAAGCTTTCTTT. It specifies CAISESSGKPNTEAFF.

The V and J genes are TRBV11-3 and TRBJ2-2; D perhaps matches TRBD1 (6 bases). Germline V gives CDR1 SGHNT, CDR2 YENEEA. Trimming pared 0 bases from V and 0 bases from J, leaving 11 bases between. This CDR3 has 17 amino acids. In nucleotides, the CDR3 is TGTGCCAGCAGCTTAGATTCAGGGGCCGCGAACACCGGGGAGCTGTTTTTT. Protein: CASSLDSGAANTGELFF.

This clonotype came up many times. The J gene is TRBJ2-7, the V gene TRBV15, with 9 bases that match TRBD1. The length of the CDR3 is 16 residues. Germline V gives CDR1 LNHNV, CDR2 YYDKDF (reference sequence). The trim removed 0 bases at V and 5 bases at J, leaving 8 bases unmatched. CDR3 nucleotides: TGTGCCACCAGCAGAGATAATACACAGGGGGCGGACGAGCAGTACTTC. It encodes CATSRDNTQGADEQYF.

This clonotype was seen many times. The gene calls are TRBV7-2 and TRBJ2-2; D gene uncertain. The CDR3 runs 13 residues. Germline CDR1 SGHTA, CDR2 FQGNSA. V lost 5 bases, J lost 3 bases, and 7 bases lay in between. The CDR3 is CASSNRYTGELFF. CDR3 nucleotides: TGTGCCAGCAGCAACCGATACACCGGGGAGCTGTTTTTT.

In its sample, this clonotype was seen a few times. V usage is TRBV24-1 and J usage is TRBJ2-7; D ambiguous. Germline V gene sequence: CDR1 KGHDR, CDR2 SFDVKD. The CDR3 totals 13 residues. The germline V and J ends were trimmed by 7 bases and 0 bases, with 9 bases remaining between them. The CDR3 is CATRGKNSYEQYF. CDR3 coding DNA: TGTGCCACCAGGGGGAAGAACTCCTACGAGCAGTACTTC.

This clonotype was seen many times. The chain has TRBV5-1 and TRBJ2-1, with TRBD1 identical over 7 bases. V was clipped by 5 bases and J by 4 bases; unmatched bases: 9. The CDR3 covers 15 residues. CDR1 SGHRS and CDR2 YFSETQ come from the germline V gene. CDR3 in DNA: TGCGCCAGCAGTACGACAGGGCCTTCTTACAATGAGCAGTTCTTC. This codes for CASSTTGPSYNEQFF.

This clonotype has at least ten counts. The CDR3 coding sequence is TGTGCCAGCAGTTTGAGGATCCCGGGCTACGAGCAGTACTTC. Translation gives CASSLRIPGYEQYF. The gene calls are TRBV28 and TRBJ2-7; D ambiguous. Germline V gene sequence: CDR1 MDHEN, CDR2 SYDVKM. Trimming pared 3 bases from V and 3 bases from J, leaving 12 bases between. The CDR3 consists of 14 residues.

This clonotype has ten or more counts. The chain recombines TRBV28 with TRBJ2-3, with TRBD2 identical over 12 bases. Germline-derived CDR1 and CDR2 are MDHEN and SYDVKM. This CDR3 is built from 18 residues. Germline trimming cut 7 bases from V and 1 base from J; bases unmatched to any gene: 12. The CDR3 nucleotides read TGTGCCAGCAAGAGTCCCGGGACTAGCGGGTTGGGCACAGATACGCAGTATTTT. As protein: CASKSPGTSGLGTDTQYF.

This clonotype has ten or more counts. The genes are TRBV10-3 and TRBJ1-1; D is possibly TRBD1 (5 bases). Trimming took off 0 bases at V and 4 bases at J, with 9 bases between the two ends. CDR3 length equals 14 residues. Germline lookup yields CDR1 ENHRY and CDR2 SYGVKD. The CDR3 reads CAISESGGGTEAFF. DNA of the CDR3: TGTGCCATCAGTGAGTCGGGGGGGGGCACTGAAGCTTTCTTT.

This clonotype has a count of ten or more. This rearrangement joins TRBV30 to TRBJ2-2, with TRBD2 identical over 11 bases. This CDR3 is 18 amino acids long. CDR1 is GTSNPN, CDR2 SVGIG, per germline (reference sequence). The junction had 13 bases not matched to a gene; V was cut back by 0 bases and J by 7 bases. In DNA, the CDR3 is TGTGCCTGGAGTGTAAGAACTAGCGGGAGAGCGGATGGCGGGGAGCTGTTTTTT. Translating it yields CAWSVRTSGRADGGELFF.

This clonotype came up many times. The V and J genes are TRBV27 and TRBJ1-1; a possible D gene is TRBD1 (5 bases). This CDR3 comprises 14 residues. V was trimmed by 3 bases and J by 7 bases, leaving 15 bases between them. Germline loops: CDR1 MNHEY, CDR2 SMNVEV (reference sequence). The CDR3 here is CASSFIRTGGEAFF. CDR3 nucleotide sequence: TGTGCCAGCAGTTTTATAAGGACGGGGGGTGAAGCTTTCTTT.

This chain uses TRBV27 with TRBJ1-6, with 12 positions matching TRBD1. Per the germline V gene, CDR1 is MNHEY and CDR2 is SMNVEV (reference sequence). CDR3 length equals 15 residues. The junction had 5 bases not matched to a gene; V was cut back by 4 bases and J by 10 bases. The chain's CDR3 is CASSSRDRGRSPLHF. In DNA, the CDR3 is TGTGCCAGCAGTTCCCGGGACAGGGGGCGGTCACCCCTCCACTTT.